These 12 T cell receptor beta chains were all obtained from the same sample, sequenced in a study of vaccination and CD4 T cells after COVID-19. The Oncomine TCR Beta short-read assay sequenced DNA from cultured CD4+ T cells. One entry per CDR3 protein results from TCRdb running MiXCR on the PCR reads. The table lists tens of thousands of distinct CDR3 sequences, 50% of them singletons. Treatment meaning: approximately 10-day PBMC culture with coronavirus spike peptide pools or control peptides (ViraFEST assay). These receptors are not linked to any known antigen. This sample comprised CD4+ T cells from blood, cultured in vitro, obtained before SARS-CoV-2 vaccination. The receptors come from a human donor who received a COVID-19 vaccine.

V and J are TRBV24-1 and TRBJ1-3; D unclear. Trimming took 9 bases from V and 2 from J, leaving 4 bases between them. CDR3 length: 11 amino acids. CDR1 is KGHDR and CDR2 is SFDVKD in the germline V gene. The CDR3 coding sequence is TGTGCCACCGGAGCTGGAAACACCATATATTTT. This sequence encodes CATGAGNTIYF.

This clonotype was seen only a few times. V gene TRBV6-5 combines with J gene TRBJ1-2; no firm D call. This CDR3 contains 13 residues. Trimming stripped 2 bases from V and 8 bases from J, with 12 bases between. CDR1 MNHEY and CDR2 SVGAGI come from the germline V gene. DNA for the CDR3: TGTGCCAGCAGTTACCGGGAGGGCCGGGGCTACACCTTC. Translated: CASSYREGRGYTF.

The genes are TRBV6-5 and TRBJ1-2; D not resolved. The CDR3 extends over 11 amino acids. Trimming pared 2 bases from V and 4 bases from J, leaving 2 bases between. Per germline, CDR1 MNHEY and CDR2 SVGAGI. The CDR3 region is CASSYTYGYTF. The CDR3 DNA reads as TGTGCCAGCAGTTACACCTATGGCTACACCTTC.

The rearrangement uses TRBV20-1 and TRBJ2-3, with 10 bases aligning to TRBD2. The CDR3 length is 13 residues. The germline CDR1 and CDR2 sequences are DFQATT and SNEGSKA (reference sequence). The trim removed 5 bases at V and 6 bases at J, leaving 5 bases unmatched. In DNA form, the CDR3 reads TGCAGTGCTTTAGCGGGGGGAATCGATACGCAGTATTTT. Translated: CSALAGGIDTQYF.

This sequence joins TRBV9 and TRBJ1-2, with 12 nucleotides matching TRBD1. This CDR3 contains 16 residues. V shed 4 bases, J shed 8 bases, and the junction held 12 bases outside the gene matches. Germline assignment: CDR1 SGDLS and CDR2 YYNGEE. Written as DNA, the CDR3 is TGTGCCAGCAGCTCGAGCAGGGACAGGGGGCAATTCGGCTACACCTTC. Its translation: CASSSSRDRGQFGYTF.

The chain recombines TRBV11-3 with TRBJ2-5, with TRBD1 identical over 9 bases. With V trimmed by 3 bases and J by 4 bases, 3 bases remained unmatched. The CDR3 sequence is 14 residues long. Per the germline V gene, CDR1 is SGHNT and CDR2 is YENEEA. Here the CDR3 DNA reads TGTGCCAGCAGCTTTATGGACAGGGGAGAGACCCAGTACTTC. It translates to CASSFMDRGETQYF.

This clonotype appeared a few times. V is TRBV20-1 and J is TRBJ1-4; D gene uncertain. CDR3 size: 13 residues. The V gene's germline CDR1 is DFQATT and CDR2 SNEGSKA (reference sequence). V lost 6 bases, J lost 0 bases, and 8 bases lay in between. The CDR3: CSALQTTNEKLFF. The CDR3 nucleotides are TGCAGTGCCCTGCAAACAACTAATGAAAAACTGTTTTTT.

This clonotype was observed a handful of times. This chain joins TRBV2 and TRBJ1-2; D possibly corresponds to TRBD1 (6 bases). V dropped 6 bases and J dropped 8 bases, with 16 bases sitting between them. Germline-derived CDR1 and CDR2 are SNHLY and FYNNEI. The CDR3 length is 13 residues. Here the CDR3 reads CASRAWGASGYTF. DNA of the CDR3: TGTGCCAGCAGGGCTTGGGGGGCGAGCGGCTACACCTTC.

This chain joins TRBV14 and TRBJ1-1, with 7 bases fitting TRBD1. The CDR3 has 12 amino acids. V lost 4 bases to trimming and J lost 9 bases; unmatched junction nucleotides: 5. Germline loops: CDR1 SGHDN, CDR2 FVKESK. CDR3 sequence reads: CASSPRQGQAFF. In DNA, the CDR3 is TGTGCCAGCAGCCCGCGACAGGGACAAGCTTTCTTT.

This chain links TRBV6-1 with TRBJ1-4, with D perhaps TRBD1 (5 bases). Trimming shortened V by 2 bases and J by 6 bases, and 22 bases separated the two germline ends. In germline, CDR1 is MNHNS, CDR2 SASEGT. This CDR3 region has 18 residues. CDR3 residues: CASSERWRGAPRDEKLFF. DNA for the CDR3: TGTGCCAGCAGTGAACGTTGGAGGGGCGCTCCCAGGGATGAAAAACTGTTTTTT.

The chain carries TRBV7-2 and TRBJ2-4, with D tentatively TRBD2 (5 bases). The CDR3 consists of 13 residues. Trimming shortened V by 8 bases and J by 6 bases, and 14 bases separated the two germline ends. Germline CDR1 and CDR2: SGHTA and FQGNSA. Here the CDR3 reads CASSLEGRNIQYF. DNA of the CDR3: TGTGCCAGCTCCCTAGAGGGCAGAAACATTCAGTACTTC.

This rearrangement joins TRBV24-1 to TRBJ2-7, with D uncertain. The CDR3 sequence is 14 residues long. Trimming took 5 bases from V and 1 from J, leaving 11 bases between them. Germline V gene lookup returns CDR1 KGHDR and CDR2 SFDVKD. In DNA form, the CDR3 reads TGTGCCACCAGTGCGGGTCGTGGTTCCTACGAGCAGTACTTC. It codes for CATSAGRGSYEQYF.